This TCR beta chain appears in the sequencing data of a study of T cells after yellow fever vaccination. TCRdb called the 5' RACE reads again in MiXCR, with one record for every CDR3 protein. This table has 250,000 to 400,000 distinct CDR3 sequences, over 3.5% appearing once. The V gene lost 5 bases and the J gene lost 0 bases, with 13 bases spanning the gap. Germline V gene lookup returns CDR1 SGHTA and CDR2 FQGNSA. The CDR3 is 15 amino acids. Overall study findings and caveats: Most clones from primary vaccination were detected again post-booster (about 96% CD4, about 88% CD8). A limited proportion of clonotypes was detected within both the CD4 and CD8 compartments.

This clonotype has a count of ten or more. As yet, its antigen is unknown. The sequence came from a man aged 18 to 30 who received the YFV17D yellow fever vaccine. The sample here was PBMCs, taken 15 days after the yellow fever booster vaccination. This chain joins TRBV7-2 and TRBJ1-1, with D unclear. In DNA, the CDR3 is TGTGCCAGCAGCCCCGTAAATACAGTGAACACTGAAGCTTTCTTT. The encoded protein is CASSPVNTVNTEAFF.